Listed below are T cell receptor beta chains from one sample, sequenced in a study of blood T cell repertoires in COVID-19. Clones were sequenced by immunoSEQ multiplex PCR, and TCRdb holds only the in-frame ones, with some missing. The table includes 130,000 or so clones, 88% detected once. Sequenced input: peripheral blood. These receptors came from a human donor with COVID-19, enrolled during active disease. The donor label of this sample is uncertain. Each CDR3 is given without its conserved first and last residue. Each record gives: V gene, CDR3 length, CDR3 protein.

>TRBV5-1|12
ASSPEGSKNEQY
>TRBV3-1/TRBV3-2|12
ASSQDLNTGELF
>TRBV9|13
ASSVEGGGGNTIY
>TRBV6-5|12
ASYEQGWTYEQY
>TRBV5-1|11
ASSVGQNNEQF
>TRBV27|11
ASSSGLAYEQY
>TRBV5-1|12
ASSNQGAQETQY
>TRBV19|11
ASSEAITYEQY
>TRBV5-1|15
ASSLSPNRDRGGGYT
>TRBV5-1|11
ASSFGQGGEQY
>TRBV10-3|14
AISEERGHLQGEAF
>TRBV21-1|13
ASSRGTEVSGGYT
>TRBV9|14
ASSPRQQSNTGELF
>TRBV6-6|11
ASSVTGADTQY
>TRBV7-2|15
ASSLEGSGNYNSPLH
>TRBV3-1/TRBV3-2|13
ASSPSVPAKNIQY
>TRBV5-1|14
ASSPLGASTNYGYT
>TRBV25-1|14
ASSPQGTGVTGELF
>TRBV7-9|11
ASRLGSPNEQF
>TRBV5-5|11
ASSLTDNSPLH
>TRBV27|17
ASSFFTPEGGRMNTEAF
>TRBV12-3/TRBV12-4|9
ASSRFSKAF
>TRBV6-5|10
ASWEHQETQY
>TRBV19|13
ASSMGDRAREELF
>TRBV21-1|13
ASSKEARSRNTIY
>TRBV28|12
ASSSPLDRVTLH
>TRBV29-1|9
SVDRGLEQY
>TRBV5-1|12
ASSLLLPGYEQY
>TRBV18|13
ASSGDSISGNTIY
>TRBV12-3/TRBV12-4|9
ASKLRTEAF
>TRBV19|12
ASSIDRESYEQY
>TRBV9|13
ASSTAGGPGETQY
>TRBV6-1|14
ASREGLAGGQETQY
>TRBV3-1/TRBV3-2|14
ASSQGQGGSNSPLH
>TRBV2|12
ASTRTGADTEAF
>TRBV7-8|14
ASSWEGRRGNQPQH
>TRBV6-5|12
ASRETGAGLPQH
>TRBV14|13
AREERGAKTYEQY
>TRBV2|10
ASRQDAYGYT
>TRBV19|9
ASSIRDEQF
>TRBV5-4|14
ASSLRTGVYNSPLH
>TRBV19|13
ASSIPPGQGETQY